These 3 T cell receptor beta chains were all obtained from the same sample, sequenced in a study of chemoradiotherapy in HPV16-positive cancers. TCRdb's copy holds only in-frame clones and misses some; the assay was immunoSEQ multiplex PCR. The repertoire holds 7,000 to 9,500 clones, with 80% to 90% as singletons. The sequencing here drew on tumor tissue, taken from a patient who underwent chemoradiotherapy. These receptor sequences come from a human donor with HPV-associated anogenital cancer.

This clone was seen once. The chain couples TRBV7-3 to TRBJ1-6, with D hard to call. V lost 2 bases and J 7 bases, leaving 6 bases between the germline ends. Germline-derived CDR1 and CDR2 are SGHTA and FQGTGA. This CDR3 is 13 amino acids long. The CDR3 loop reads CASSLGGNSPLHF. Written as DNA, the CDR3 is TGTGCCAGCAGCTTAGGCGGAAATTCACCCCTCCACTTT.

The rearrangement links TRBV5-4 to TRBJ2-3, with D perhaps TRBD2 (6 bases). CDR3 length: 16 amino acids. Per germline, CDR1 SGHNT and CDR2 YYREEE (reference sequence). Trimming pared 0 bases from V and 4 bases from J, leaving 15 bases between. The chain's CDR3 is CASSLVSGVLPDTQYF. The CDR3 nucleotides are TGTGCCAGCAGCTTGGTCTCGGGGGTTCTTCCAGATACGCAGTATTTT.

The chain uses TRBV4-1 and TRBJ2-2, with D possibly matching TRBD1 (5 bases). Germline loops: CDR1 MGHRA, CDR2 YSYEKL. V dropped 6 bases and J dropped 3 bases, with 8 bases sitting between them. CDR3 length: 13 amino acids. CDR3 nucleotide sequence: TGCGCCAGCAGGGGGCTCGACACCGGGGAGCTGTTTTTT. Translated: CASRGLDTGELFF.